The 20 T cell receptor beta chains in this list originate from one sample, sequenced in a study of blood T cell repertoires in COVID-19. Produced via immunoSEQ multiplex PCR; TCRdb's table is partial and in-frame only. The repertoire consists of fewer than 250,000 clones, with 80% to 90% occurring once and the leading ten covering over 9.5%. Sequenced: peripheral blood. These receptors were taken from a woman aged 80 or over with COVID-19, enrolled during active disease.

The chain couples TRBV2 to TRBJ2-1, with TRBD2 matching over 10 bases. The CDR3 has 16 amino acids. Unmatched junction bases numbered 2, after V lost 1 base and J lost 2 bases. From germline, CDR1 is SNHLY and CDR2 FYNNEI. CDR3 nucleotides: TGTGCCAGCAGTGAAGGTCTAGCGGGGGCCTACAATGAGCAGTTCTTC. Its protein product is CASSEGLAGAYNEQFF. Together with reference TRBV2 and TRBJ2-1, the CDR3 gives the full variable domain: EPEVTQTPSHQVTQMGQEVILRCVPISNHLYFYWYRQILGQKVEFLVSFYNNEISEKSEIFDDQFSVERPDGSNFTLKIRSTKLEDSAMYFCASSEGLAGAYNEQFFGPGTRLTVL.

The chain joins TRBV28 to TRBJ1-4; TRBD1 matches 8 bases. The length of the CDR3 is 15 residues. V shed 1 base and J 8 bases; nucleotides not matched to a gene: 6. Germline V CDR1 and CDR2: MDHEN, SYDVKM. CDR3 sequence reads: CASSLSDRVGEKLFF. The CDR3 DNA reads TGTGCCAGCAGTTTATCGGACAGGGTGGGGGAAAAACTGTTTTTT.

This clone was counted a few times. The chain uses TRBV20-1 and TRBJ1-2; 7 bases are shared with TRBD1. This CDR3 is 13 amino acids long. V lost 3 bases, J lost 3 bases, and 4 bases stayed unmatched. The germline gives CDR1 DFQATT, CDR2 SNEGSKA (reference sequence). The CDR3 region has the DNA TGCAGTGCTAGTAAGGGGACAGACTATGGCTACACCTTC. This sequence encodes CSASKGTDYGYTF.

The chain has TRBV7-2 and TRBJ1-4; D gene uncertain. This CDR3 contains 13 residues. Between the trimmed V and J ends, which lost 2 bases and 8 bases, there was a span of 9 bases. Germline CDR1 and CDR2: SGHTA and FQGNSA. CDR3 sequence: CASSLRQKEKLFF. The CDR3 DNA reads TGTGCCAGCAGCTTACGTCAGAAAGAAAAACTGTTTTTT.

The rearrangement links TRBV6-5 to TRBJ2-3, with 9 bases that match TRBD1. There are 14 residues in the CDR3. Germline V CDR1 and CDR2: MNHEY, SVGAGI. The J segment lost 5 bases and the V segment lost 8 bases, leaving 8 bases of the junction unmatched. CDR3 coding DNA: TGTGCCAGCGCCGGGACAGGGAAAGGAGATACGCAGTATTTT. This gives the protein CASAGTGKGDTQYF.

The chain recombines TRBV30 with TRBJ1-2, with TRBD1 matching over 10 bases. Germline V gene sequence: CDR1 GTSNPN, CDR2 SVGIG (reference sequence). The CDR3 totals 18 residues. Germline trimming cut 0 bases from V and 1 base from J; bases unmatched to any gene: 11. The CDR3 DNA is TGTGCCTGGAGTGTCCTCCAGTACGGACAGGGGGATAACTATGGCTACACCTTC. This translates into CAWSVLQYGQGDNYGYTF.

The CDR3 region is CASRTTGTDGYTF. The CDR3 DNA reads TGTGCCAGCAGGACCACAGGGACGGATGGCTACACCTTC. V gene TRBV12-3 or TRBV12-4 combines with J gene TRBJ1-2; maybe TRBD1 (6 bases). This CDR3 has 13 amino acids. Trimming removed 6 bases at V and 6 bases at J, with 14 bases between.

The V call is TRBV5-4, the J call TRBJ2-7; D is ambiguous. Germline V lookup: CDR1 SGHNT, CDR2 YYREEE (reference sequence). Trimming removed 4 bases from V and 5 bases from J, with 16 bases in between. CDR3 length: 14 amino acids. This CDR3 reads CASSLSGRNHEQYF. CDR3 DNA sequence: TGTGCCAGCAGCCTATCTGGCAGGAACCACGAGCAGTACTTC.

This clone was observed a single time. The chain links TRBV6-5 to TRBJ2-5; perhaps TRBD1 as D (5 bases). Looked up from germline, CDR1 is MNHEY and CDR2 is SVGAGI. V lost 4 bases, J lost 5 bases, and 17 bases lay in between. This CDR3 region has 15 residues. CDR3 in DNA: TGTGCCAGCAGTTTTTCCGCCAGGGCTTGGGAGACCCAGTACTTC. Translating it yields CASSFSARAWETQYF.

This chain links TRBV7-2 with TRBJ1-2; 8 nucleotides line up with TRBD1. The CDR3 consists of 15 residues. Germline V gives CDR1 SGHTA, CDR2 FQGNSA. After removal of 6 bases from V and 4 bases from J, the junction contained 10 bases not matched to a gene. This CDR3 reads CASRLPGGSLYGYTF. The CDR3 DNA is TGTGCCAGCAGACTCCCAGGGGGCTCACTCTATGGCTACACCTTC.

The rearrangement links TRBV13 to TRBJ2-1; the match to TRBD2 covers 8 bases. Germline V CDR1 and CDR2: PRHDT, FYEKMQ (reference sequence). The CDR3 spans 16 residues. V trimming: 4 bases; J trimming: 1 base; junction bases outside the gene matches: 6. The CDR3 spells CASSSLGGGSYNEQFF. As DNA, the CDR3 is TGTGCCAGCAGCTCCCTGGGCGGGGGGTCCTACAATGAGCAGTTCTTC. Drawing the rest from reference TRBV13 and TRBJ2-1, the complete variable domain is AAGVIQSPRHLIKEKRETATLKCYPIPRHDTVYWYQQGPGQDPQFLISFYEKMQSDKGSIPDRFSAQQFSDYHSELNMSSLELGDSALYFCASSSLGGGSYNEQFFGPGTRLTVL.

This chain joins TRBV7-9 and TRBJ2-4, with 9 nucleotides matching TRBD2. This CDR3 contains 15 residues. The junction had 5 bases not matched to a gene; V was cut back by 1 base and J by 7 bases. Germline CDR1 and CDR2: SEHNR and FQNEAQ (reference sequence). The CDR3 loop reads CASSLVAGGRNIQYF. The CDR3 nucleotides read TGTGCCAGCAGCTTAGTCGCGGGGGGGCGCAACATTCAGTACTTC.

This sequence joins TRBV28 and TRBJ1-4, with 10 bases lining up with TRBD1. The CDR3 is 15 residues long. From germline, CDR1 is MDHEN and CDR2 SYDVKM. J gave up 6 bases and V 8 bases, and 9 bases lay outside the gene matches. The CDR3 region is CASYQSGTGDEKLFF. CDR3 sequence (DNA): TGTGCCAGCTATCAATCCGGGACAGGGGATGAAAAACTGTTTTTT.

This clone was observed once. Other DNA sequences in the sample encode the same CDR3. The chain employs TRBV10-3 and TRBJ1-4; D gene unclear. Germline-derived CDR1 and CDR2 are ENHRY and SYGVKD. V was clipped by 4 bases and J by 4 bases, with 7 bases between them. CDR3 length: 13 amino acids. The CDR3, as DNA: TGTGCCATCAGTGGCGGTATTAATGAAAAACTGTTTTTT. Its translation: CAISGGINEKLFF.

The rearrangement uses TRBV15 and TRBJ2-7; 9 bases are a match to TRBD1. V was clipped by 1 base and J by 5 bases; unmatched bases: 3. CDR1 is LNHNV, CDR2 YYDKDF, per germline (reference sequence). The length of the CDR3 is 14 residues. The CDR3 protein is CATSRGGQGNEQYF. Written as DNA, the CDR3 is TGTGCCACCAGCAGAGGTGGACAGGGGAACGAGCAGTACTTC.

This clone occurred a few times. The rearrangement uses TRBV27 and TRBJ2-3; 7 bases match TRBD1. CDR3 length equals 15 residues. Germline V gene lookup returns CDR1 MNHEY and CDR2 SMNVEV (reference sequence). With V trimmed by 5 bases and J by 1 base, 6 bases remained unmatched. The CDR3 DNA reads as TGTGCCAGCAGTCCGACAGGGTGGGGCACAGATACGCAGTATTTT. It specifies CASSPTGWGTDTQYF.

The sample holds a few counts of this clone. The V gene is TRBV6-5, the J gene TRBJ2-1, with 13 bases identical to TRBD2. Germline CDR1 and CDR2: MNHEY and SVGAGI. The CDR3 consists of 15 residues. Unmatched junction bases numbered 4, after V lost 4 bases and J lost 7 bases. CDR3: CASSSTSGGWNEQFF. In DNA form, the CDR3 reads TGTGCCAGCAGTTCGACTAGCGGGGGGTGGAATGAGCAGTTCTTC.

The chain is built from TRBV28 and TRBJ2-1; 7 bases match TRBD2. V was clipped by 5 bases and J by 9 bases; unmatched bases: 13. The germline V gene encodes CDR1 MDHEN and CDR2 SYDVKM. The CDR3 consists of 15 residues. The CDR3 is CASSPGTTRVGEQFF. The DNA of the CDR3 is TGTGCCAGCAGTCCCGGGACTACGCGAGTGGGTGAGCAGTTCTTC.

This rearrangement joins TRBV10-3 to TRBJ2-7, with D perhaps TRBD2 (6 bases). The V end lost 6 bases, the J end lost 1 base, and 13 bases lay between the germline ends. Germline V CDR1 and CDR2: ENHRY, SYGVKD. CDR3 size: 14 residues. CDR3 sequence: CAIRPGLVSYEQYF. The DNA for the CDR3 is TGTGCCATCAGGCCGGGACTGGTATCCTACGAGCAGTACTTC.

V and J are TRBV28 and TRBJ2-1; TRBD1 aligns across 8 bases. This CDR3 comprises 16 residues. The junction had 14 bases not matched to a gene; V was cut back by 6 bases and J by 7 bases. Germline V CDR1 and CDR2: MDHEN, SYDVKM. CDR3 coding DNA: TGTGCCAGCAGAGATCAAGGACAGGGCGTTAGGAATGAGCAGTTCTTC. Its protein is CASRDQGQGVRNEQFF.